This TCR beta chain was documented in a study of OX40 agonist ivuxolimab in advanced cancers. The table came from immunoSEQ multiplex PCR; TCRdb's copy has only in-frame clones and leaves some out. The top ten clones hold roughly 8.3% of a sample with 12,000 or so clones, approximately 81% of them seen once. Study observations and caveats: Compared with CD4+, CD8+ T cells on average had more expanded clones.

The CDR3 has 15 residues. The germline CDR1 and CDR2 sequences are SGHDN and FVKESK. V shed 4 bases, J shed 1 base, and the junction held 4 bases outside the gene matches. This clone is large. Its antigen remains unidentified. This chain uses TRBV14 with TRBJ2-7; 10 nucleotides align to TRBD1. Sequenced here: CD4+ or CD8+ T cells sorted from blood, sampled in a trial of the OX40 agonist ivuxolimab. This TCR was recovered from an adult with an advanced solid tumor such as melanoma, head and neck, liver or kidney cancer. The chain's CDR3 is CASSPTGGFSYEQYF. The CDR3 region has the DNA TGTGCCAGCAGCCCGACAGGGGGCTTTTCCTACGAGCAGTACTTC.